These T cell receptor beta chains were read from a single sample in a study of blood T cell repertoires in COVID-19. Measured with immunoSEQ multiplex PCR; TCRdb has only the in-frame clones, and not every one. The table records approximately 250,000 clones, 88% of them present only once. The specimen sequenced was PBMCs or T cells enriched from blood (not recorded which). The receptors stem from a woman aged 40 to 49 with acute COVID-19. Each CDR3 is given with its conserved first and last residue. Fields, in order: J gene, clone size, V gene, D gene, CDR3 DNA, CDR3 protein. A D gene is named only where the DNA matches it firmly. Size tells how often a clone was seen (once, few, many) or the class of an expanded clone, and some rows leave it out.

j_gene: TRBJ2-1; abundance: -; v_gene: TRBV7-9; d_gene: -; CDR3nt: TGTGCCAGCAGCCCCCGCGGGATAATGGACAATGAGCAGTTCTTC; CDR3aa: CASSPRGIMDNEQFF
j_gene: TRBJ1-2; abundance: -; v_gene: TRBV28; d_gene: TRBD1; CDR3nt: TGTGCCAGCAGTTTAAGGGACAGGAGGGGCTACACCTTC; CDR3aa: CASSLRDRRGYTF
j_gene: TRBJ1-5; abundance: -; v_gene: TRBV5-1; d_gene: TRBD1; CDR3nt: TGCGCCAGCAGCCTAGAGGGGACAGACAATCAGCCCCAGCATTTT; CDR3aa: CASSLEGTDNQPQHF
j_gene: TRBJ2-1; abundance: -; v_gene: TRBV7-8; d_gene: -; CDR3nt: TGTGCCAGCAGCTTATCGGGGGTCTGGGTTTGGAATGAGCAGTTCTTC; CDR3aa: CASSLSGVWVWNEQFF
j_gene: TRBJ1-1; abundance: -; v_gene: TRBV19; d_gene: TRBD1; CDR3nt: TGTGCCAGTAACACAGAGCGACAGGGATTGACTGAAGCTTTCTTT; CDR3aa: CASNTERQGLTEAFF
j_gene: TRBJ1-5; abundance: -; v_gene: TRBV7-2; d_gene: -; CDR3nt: TGTGCCAGCAGTAAGGGGCAGACTAATCAGCCCCAGCATTTT; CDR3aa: CASSKGQTNQPQHF
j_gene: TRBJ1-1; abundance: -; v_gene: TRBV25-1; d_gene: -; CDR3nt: TGTGCCAGCAGTAACCCTATGAACACTGAAGCTTTCTTT; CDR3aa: CASSNPMNTEAFF
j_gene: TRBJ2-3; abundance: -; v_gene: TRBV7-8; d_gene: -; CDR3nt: TGTGCCAGCAGCTTAAATTTCCGGGACTCTCCACGCACAGATACGCAGTATTTT; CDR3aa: CASSLNFRDSPRTDTQYF
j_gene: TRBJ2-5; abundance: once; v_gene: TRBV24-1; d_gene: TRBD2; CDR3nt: TGTGCCACCAGTGACCCCGGGACTAGCGCAGCCGAGACCCAGTACTTC; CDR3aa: CATSDPGTSAAETQYF
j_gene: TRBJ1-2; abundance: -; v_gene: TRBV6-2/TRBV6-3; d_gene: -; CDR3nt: TGTGCCAGCAGTGGACAGAACAACTATGGCTACACCTTC; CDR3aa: CASSGQNNYGYTF
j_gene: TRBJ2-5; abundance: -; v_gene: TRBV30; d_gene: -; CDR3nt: TGTGCCTGGAGTCCGTCGGGAGTAGGGTTGGAGACCCAGTACTTC; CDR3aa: CAWSPSGVGLETQYF
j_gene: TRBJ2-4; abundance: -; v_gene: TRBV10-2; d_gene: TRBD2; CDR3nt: TGCGCCAGCAGTGAGTTCTCCGGGACTAGCGGTTACAAAAACATTCAGTACTTC; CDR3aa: CASSEFSGTSGYKNIQYF
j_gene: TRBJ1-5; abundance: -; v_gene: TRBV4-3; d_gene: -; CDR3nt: TGCGCCAGCAGCCAAGATGCTAGGCCAGGGGTTCAGCCCCAGCATTTT; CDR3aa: CASSQDARPGVQPQHF
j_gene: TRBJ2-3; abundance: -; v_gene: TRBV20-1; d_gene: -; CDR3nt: TGCAGTGCTAGTGGAATGGACTACGAAAGCGTAGATACGCAGTATTTT; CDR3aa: CSASGMDYESVDTQYF
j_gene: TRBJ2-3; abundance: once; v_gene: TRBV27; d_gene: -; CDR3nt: TGTGCCAGTAACCTGCGGGGCGCGGGAGATACGCAGTATTTT; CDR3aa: CASNLRGAGDTQYF
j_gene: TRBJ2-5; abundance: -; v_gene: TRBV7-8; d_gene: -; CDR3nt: TGTGCCAGCAGCTTAAGCAAGAAAGTAGAGACCCAGTACTTC; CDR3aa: CASSLSKKVETQYF
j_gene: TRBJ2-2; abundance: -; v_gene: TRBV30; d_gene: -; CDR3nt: TGTGCCTGGAGTTTAGGCGGAGGAGGCACCGGGGAGCTGTTTTTT; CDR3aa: CAWSLGGGGTGELFF
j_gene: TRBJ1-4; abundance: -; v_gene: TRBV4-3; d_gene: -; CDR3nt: TGCGCCAGCAGCCAAGGGTCCGGTACTTGGGAAAAACTGTTTTTT; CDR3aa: CASSQGSGTWEKLFF
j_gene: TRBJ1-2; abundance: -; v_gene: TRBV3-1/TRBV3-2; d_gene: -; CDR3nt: TGTGCCAGCAGCCAAGAATCCAGGGCACTGTCCTATGGCTACACCTTC; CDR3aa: CASSQESRALSYGYTF
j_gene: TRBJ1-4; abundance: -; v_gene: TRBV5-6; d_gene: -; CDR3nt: TGTGCCAGCAGCGAGCTCCGCGGGGGCGTGGATGAAAAACTGTTTTTT; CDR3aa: CASSELRGGVDEKLFF
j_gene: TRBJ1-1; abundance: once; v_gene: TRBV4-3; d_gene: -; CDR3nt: TGCGCCAGCAGCCAAGATGGTTTCCGGGGGGAATCTGAAGCTTTCTTT; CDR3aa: CASSQDGFRGESEAFF
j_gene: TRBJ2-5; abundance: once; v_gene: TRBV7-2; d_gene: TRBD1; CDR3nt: TGTGCCAGCAGCTTAAGAGCCCGGGACAGGGTTCAGACCCAGTACTTC; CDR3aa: CASSLRARDRVQTQYF
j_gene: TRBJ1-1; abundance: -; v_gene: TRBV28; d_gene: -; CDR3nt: TGTGCCAGCAGTTTTTCCGGGAACACTGAAGCTTTCTTT; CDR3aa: CASSFSGNTEAFF
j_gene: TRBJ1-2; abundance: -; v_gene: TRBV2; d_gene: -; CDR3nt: TGTGCCAGTACGGGACATCCCTATGGCTACACCTTC; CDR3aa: CASTGHPYGYTF
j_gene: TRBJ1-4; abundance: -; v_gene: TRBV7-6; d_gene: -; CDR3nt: TGTGCCAGCAGCCCGGTACAGGGCAATGAAAAACTGTTTTTT; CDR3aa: CASSPVQGNEKLFF
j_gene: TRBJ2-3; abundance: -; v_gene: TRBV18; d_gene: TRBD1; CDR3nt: TGTGCCAGCTCACCGACAGGGGCAGATACGCAGTATTTT; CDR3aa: CASSPTGADTQYF
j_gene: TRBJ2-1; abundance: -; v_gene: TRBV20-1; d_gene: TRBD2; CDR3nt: TGCAGTGCTAGTACTAGCGGGGGATACAATGAGCAGTTCTTC; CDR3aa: CSASTSGGYNEQFF
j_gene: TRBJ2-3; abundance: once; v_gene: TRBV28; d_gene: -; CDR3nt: TGTGCCAGCAGTTTCGGGGGAACGACACTCACAGATACGCAGTATTTT; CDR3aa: CASSFGGTTLTDTQYF
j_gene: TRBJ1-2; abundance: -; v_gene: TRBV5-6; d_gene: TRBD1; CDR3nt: TGTGCCAGCAGCCGCCCATTCGCTGGACAGGGGGCGGGTGGCTACACCTTC; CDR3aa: CASSRPFAGQGAGGYTF
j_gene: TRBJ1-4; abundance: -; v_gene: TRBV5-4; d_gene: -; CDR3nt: TGTGCCAGCAGCTTGGCGGGGGGCCCTTTGGGCGAAAAACTGTTTTTT; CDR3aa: CASSLAGGPLGEKLFF
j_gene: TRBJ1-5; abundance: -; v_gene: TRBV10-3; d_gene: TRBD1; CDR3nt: TGTGCCATCAGTCCGGGACAGGGGGCGCGAAGTGGTCAGCCCCAGCATTTT; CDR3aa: CAISPGQGARSGQPQHF
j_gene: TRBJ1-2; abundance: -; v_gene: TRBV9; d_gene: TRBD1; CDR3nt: TGTGCCAGCAGCGTAGGACAGGGGCTAAACTATGGCTACACCTTC; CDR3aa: CASSVGQGLNYGYTF
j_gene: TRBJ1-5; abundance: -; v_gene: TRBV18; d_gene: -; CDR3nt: TGTGCCAGCTCACCCAATGAACCGGGACACGGTAGCAATCAGCCCCAGCATTTT; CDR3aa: CASSPNEPGHGSNQPQHF
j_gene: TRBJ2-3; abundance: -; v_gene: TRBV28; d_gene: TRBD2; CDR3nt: TGTGCCAGCAGTTCTAAGAGGGGAGGGGAGATAGATACGCAGTATTTT; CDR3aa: CASSSKRGGEIDTQYF
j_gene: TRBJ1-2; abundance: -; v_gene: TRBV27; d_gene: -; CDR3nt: TGTGCCACCAGGAGGAACTATGGCTACACCTTC; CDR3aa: CATRRNYGYTF
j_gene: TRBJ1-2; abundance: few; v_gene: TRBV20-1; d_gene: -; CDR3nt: TGCAGCGGTTCCTCCACCTATGGCTACACCTTC; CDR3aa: CSGSSTYGYTF
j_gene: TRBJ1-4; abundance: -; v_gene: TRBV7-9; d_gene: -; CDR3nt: TGTGCCAGCAGCTTTTTCGGGGGTGAAAAACTGTTTTTT; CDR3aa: CASSFFGGEKLFF
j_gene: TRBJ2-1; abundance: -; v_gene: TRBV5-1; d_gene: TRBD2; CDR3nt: TGCGCCAGCAGCTCCATAAGCGGGAGTGGCTACAATGAGCAGTTCTTC; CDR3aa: CASSSISGSGYNEQFF
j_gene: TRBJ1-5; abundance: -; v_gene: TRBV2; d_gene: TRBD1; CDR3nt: TGTGCCAGCACCTTGGGACAGCCTCAGCCCCAGCATTTT; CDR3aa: CASTLGQPQPQHF
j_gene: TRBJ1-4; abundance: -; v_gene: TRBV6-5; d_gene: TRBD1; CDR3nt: TGTGCCAGCAGTCCTCAGGGGGCGCCTAATGAAAAACTGTTTTTT; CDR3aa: CASSPQGAPNEKLFF
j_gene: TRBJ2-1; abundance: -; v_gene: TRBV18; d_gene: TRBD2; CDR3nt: TGTGCCAGCTCACCCCCAGGGGCGGGAGGGCTAAATGAGCAGTTCTTC; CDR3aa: CASSPPGAGGLNEQFF
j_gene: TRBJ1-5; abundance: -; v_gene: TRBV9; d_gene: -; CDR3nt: TGTGCCAGCAGCGTAGGGCCAGACAGAAATCAGCCCCAGCATTTT; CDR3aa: CASSVGPDRNQPQHF
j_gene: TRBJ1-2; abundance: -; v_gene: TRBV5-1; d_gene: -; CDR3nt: TGCGCCAGCAGCAAGGACAGTGTTGCGGGTGGCTACACCTTC; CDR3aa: CASSKDSVAGGYTF
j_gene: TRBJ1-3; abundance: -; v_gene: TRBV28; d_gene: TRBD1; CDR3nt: TGTGCCAGCTCTGAGACAGGGATCTCTGGAAACACCATATATTTT; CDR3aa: CASSETGISGNTIYF
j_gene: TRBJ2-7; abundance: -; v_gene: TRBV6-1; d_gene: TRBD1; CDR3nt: TGTGCCAGCAGTGACCAGGGGGCGTGGGAGCAGTACTTC; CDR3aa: CASSDQGAWEQYF